These T cell receptor beta chains were read from a single sample in a study of identical twins. TCRdb re-called the 5' RACE reads with MiXCR, one entry per CDR3 protein. The data contain around 490,000 distinct CDR3 sequences, around 15% of them singletons. These records were also assigned to another study, of yellow fever vaccine responses in identical twins.

Material: CD4+ T cells sorted from blood. These receptors came from a woman younger than 30 in good health. CDR3s include the opening cysteine and the closing phenylalanine or tryptophan. Fields, in order: V gene, J gene, D gene, clone size, CDR3 DNA, CDR3 protein. The D gene is left open where the match is weak. Size is stated for part of the rows, as once, few or many counts, or as a class when the clone is expanded.

V: TRBV28; J: TRBJ1-2; D: -; size: -; DNA: TGTGCCAGCAGTTTCGCCGGAAATCCTAACTATGGCTACACCTTC; CDR3: CASSFAGNPNYGYTF
V: TRBV20-1; J: TRBJ2-1; D: TRBD2; size: -; DNA: TGCAGTGCTAGAGATCCGGGGAGGGGATCCTACAATGAGCAGTTCTTC; CDR3: CSARDPGRGSYNEQFF
V: TRBV3-1; J: TRBJ2-1; D: TRBD1; size: few; DNA: TGTGCCAGCAGCCCCACCGGGACAGGTTCCTACAATGAGCAGTTCTTC; CDR3: CASSPTGTGSYNEQFF
V: TRBV10-3; J: TRBJ2-7; D: -; size: few; DNA: TGTGCCATAAAACCTGGGGCCGAGAACGAGCAGTACTTC; CDR3: CAIKPGAENEQYF
V: TRBV29-1; J: TRBJ2-5; D: TRBD1; size: few; DNA: TGCAGCGGCAAAGGACAGGTAGAAGGGACCCAGTACTTC; CDR3: CSGKGQVEGTQYF
V: TRBV12-5; J: TRBJ2-7; D: TRBD1; size: few; DNA: TGTGCTAGTGAACAGGGACAGGGGGCGAACGAGCAGTACTTC; CDR3: CASEQGQGANEQYF
V: TRBV6-1; J: TRBJ1-5; D: -; size: few; DNA: TGTGCCAGCAGTAGACAGATAGCCAATCAGCCCCAGCATTTT; CDR3: CASSRQIANQPQHF
V: TRBV12-3/TRBV12-4; J: TRBJ2-5; D: TRBD1; size: -; DNA: TGTGCCAGCAGTCCGGACAGGGTTATGCAAGAGACCCAGTACTTC; CDR3: CASSPDRVMQETQYF
V: TRBV13; J: TRBJ2-1; D: -; size: few; DNA: TGTGCCAGCAGCTCAGCGGTAAGCTCCTACAATGAGCAGTTCTTC; CDR3: CASSSAVSSYNEQFF
V: TRBV20-1; J: TRBJ2-1; D: TRBD2; size: -; DNA: TGCAGTGCTAGAGATACTAGCGGGAGTGGGAATGAGCAGTTCTTC; CDR3: CSARDTSGSGNEQFF
V: TRBV12-3/TRBV12-4; J: TRBJ1-1; D: -; size: -; DNA: TGTGCCAGCAGCCTCAAACAAAGGAACACTGAAGCTTTCTTT; CDR3: CASSLKQRNTEAFF
V: TRBV11-2; J: TRBJ2-3; D: TRBD2; size: -; DNA: TGTGCCAGCAGCTCTTACCCCGGGGGGGGTCGCGGGATAAGGGCAGATACGCAGTATTTT; CDR3: CASSSYPGGGRGIRADTQYF
V: TRBV11-2; J: TRBJ2-1; D: TRBD1; size: -; DNA: TGTGCCAGCAGCCGGGGACAGGGGTTCAATGAGCAGTTCTTC; CDR3: CASSRGQGFNEQFF
V: TRBV5-1; J: TRBJ2-3; D: -; size: many; DNA: TGCGCCAGCAGCTTGTGGCGGAACACAGATACGCAGTATTTT; CDR3: CASSLWRNTDTQYF
V: TRBV4-2; J: TRBJ2-1; D: TRBD2; size: few; DNA: TGTGCCAGCAGCCAGGGACTAGCGGACAATGAGCAGTTCTTC; CDR3: CASSQGLADNEQFF
V: TRBV12-3/TRBV12-4; J: TRBJ1-1; D: -; size: many; DNA: TGTGCCAGCAGTTTAAGGGGCGGAGAGAACACTGAAGCTTTCTTT; CDR3: CASSLRGGENTEAFF
V: TRBV2; J: TRBJ2-1; D: TRBD2; size: -; DNA: TGTGCCAGCAGGACTAGCGGGGTTAATGAGCAGTTCTTC; CDR3: CASRTSGVNEQFF
V: TRBV20-1; J: TRBJ1-5; D: -; size: few; DNA: TGCAGTGCTAGTCTGGGTAGGGATCAGCCCCAGCATTTT; CDR3: CSASLGRDQPQHF
V: TRBV7-9; J: TRBJ2-5; D: -; size: few; DNA: TGTGCCAGCAGCTTATCAAAAGGGAATCAAGAGACCCAGTACTTC; CDR3: CASSLSKGNQETQYF
V: TRBV24-1; J: TRBJ2-2; D: -; size: -; DNA: TGTGCCACCCGCGGCCTCTTTTTT; CDR3: CATRGLFF
V: TRBV12-3/TRBV12-4; J: TRBJ2-1; D: TRBD2; size: -; DNA: TGTGCCAGCAGTTTAGGGACTAGGACGGACTACAATGAGCAGTTCTTC; CDR3: CASSLGTRTDYNEQFF
V: TRBV12-3/TRBV12-4; J: TRBJ2-3; D: -; size: many; DNA: TGTGCCAGCAGCACCACAGGGTCGGCTGATACGCAGTATTTT; CDR3: CASSTTGSADTQYF
V: TRBV20-1; J: TRBJ1-1; D: -; size: -; DNA: TGCAGTGCCATCAGGGATACTGAAGCTTTCTTT; CDR3: CSAIRDTEAFF
V: TRBV27; J: TRBJ1-4; D: -; size: few; DNA: TGTGCCAGCAGTTTGCGACGGGGGAATGAAAAACTGTTTTTT; CDR3: CASSLRRGNEKLFF
V: TRBV29-1; J: TRBJ2-7; D: -; size: -; DNA: TGCAGCGTTGAAGTTGGATCCCACGAGCAGTACTTC; CDR3: CSVEVGSHEQYF
V: TRBV12-5; J: TRBJ1-2; D: TRBD1; size: -; DNA: TGTGCTAGTGGTCCCGGACAGGGGACTAACTATGGCTACACCTTC; CDR3: CASGPGQGTNYGYTF
V: TRBV2; J: TRBJ1-5; D: TRBD1; size: -; DNA: TGTGCCAGCAGTTCAGGGACAGCTGAGGGTCAGCCCCAGCATTTT; CDR3: CASSSGTAEGQPQHF
V: TRBV12-3/TRBV12-4; J: TRBJ1-1; D: -; size: few; DNA: TGTGCCAGCAGTTCGAGGGTCTGGAGTAGGGGGGGGATGAACACTGAAGCTTTCTTT; CDR3: CASSSRVWSRGGMNTEAFF
V: TRBV10-3; J: TRBJ2-1; D: TRBD2; size: few; DNA: TGTGCCACGATCTCCCTAGCGGGGGGTTTAAATGAGCAGTTCTTC; CDR3: CATISLAGGLNEQFF
V: TRBV5-1; J: TRBJ2-6; D: -; size: few; DNA: TGCGCCAGCAGCTCCGGGAGAGACTCTGGGGCCAACGTCCTGACTTTC; CDR3: CASSSGRDSGANVLTF
V: TRBV27; J: TRBJ1-5; D: TRBD1; size: many; DNA: TGTGCCAGCAGTTTTTCCGGACAGGGGCAACAGCCCCAGCATTTT; CDR3: CASSFSGQGQQPQHF
V: TRBV6-1; J: TRBJ2-2; D: -; size: -; DNA: TGTGCCAGCAGTGAAGGGGCGCACACCGGGGAGCTGTTTTTT; CDR3: CASSEGAHTGELFF
V: TRBV20-1; J: TRBJ2-1; D: TRBD2; size: -; DNA: TGCAGTGCTAGGGAACTAGCGGGAGGTTACAATGAGCAGTTCTTC; CDR3: CSARELAGGYNEQFF
V: TRBV7-9; J: TRBJ2-3; D: TRBD2; size: -; DNA: TGTGCCAGCAGCTTAGGCAGACTAGCGGGGTCAGATACGCAGTATTTT; CDR3: CASSLGRLAGSDTQYF
V: TRBV12-3/TRBV12-4; J: TRBJ1-2; D: -; size: many; DNA: TGTGCCGTACGAAGGGGGAACTATGGCTACACCTTC; CDR3: CAVRRGNYGYTF
V: TRBV4-1; J: TRBJ1-1; D: -; size: many; DNA: TGCGCCAGCAGCCAAGCGGGGAAGAACACTGAAGCTTTCTTT; CDR3: CASSQAGKNTEAFF
V: TRBV10-3; J: TRBJ2-3; D: -; size: few; DNA: TGTGCCATCAGTGCTGGGGGGGGGGCCATAGATACGCAGTATTTC; CDR3: CAISAGGGAIDTQYF
V: TRBV10-3; J: TRBJ2-7; D: -; size: -; DNA: TGTGCCATCAGTGAGTACGGATCATCCTACGAGCAGTACTTC; CDR3: CAISEYGSSYEQYF
V: TRBV7-9; J: TRBJ1-4; D: -; size: -; DNA: TGTGCCAGCAGCCGCTGGACAGCTGCAACTAATGAAAAACTGTTTTTT; CDR3: CASSRWTAATNEKLFF
V: TRBV20-1; J: TRBJ1-5; D: -; size: -; DNA: TGCAGTGCTAGATCTCCGGGACAGCCCCAGCATTTT; CDR3: CSARSPGQPQHF
V: TRBV6-5; J: TRBJ2-7; D: -; size: -; DNA: TGTGCCAGCAGTTACTCGACATCTGAGCAGTACTTC; CDR3: CASSYSTSEQYF
V: TRBV7-2; J: TRBJ2-7; D: TRBD1; size: few; DNA: TGTGCCAGCAGCTTAAGGGGTGGGTCAGGGGGCATCTACGAGCAGTACTTC; CDR3: CASSLRGGSGGIYEQYF
V: TRBV20-1; J: TRBJ1-5; D: -; size: many; DNA: TGCAGTGCTAGAGATATGGGGGATCAGCCCCAGCATTTT; CDR3: CSARDMGDQPQHF
V: TRBV6-2/TRBV6-3; J: TRBJ2-3; D: -; size: few; DNA: TGTGCCAGCAGTTACGGGGATGATACGCAGTATTTT; CDR3: CASSYGDDTQYF
V: TRBV7-9; J: TRBJ2-7; D: TRBD2; size: few; DNA: TGTGCCAGCAGCTTGGCCCCCGGGACTAGCGACGAGCAGTACTTC; CDR3: CASSLAPGTSDEQYF
V: TRBV3-1; J: TRBJ2-3; D: TRBD2; size: many; DNA: TGTGCCAGCAGCCTCCAGCGGGGGGCTCTGATTTATTTT; CDR3: CASSLQRGALIYF